Listed here is a single TCR beta chain. There is no known antigen for this receptor. No qualities accompany the bases; no much larger clone lies one base away. This specimen belongs to a study of blood T cell repertoires in COVID-19 (dated by TCRdb to about 2020). Background for the entire study: Samples covering the acute and convalescent phases of COVID-19 were provided by collaborators in the United States, Italy and Spain. The prospective study material was composed of cDNA or gDNA derived from T cells, B-cell-depleted T cells, or PBMCs. Subjects who had been exposed to COVID-19, were actively infected with it, or had recovered from it provided the deeply sampled blood TCRbeta repertoires that made up the dataset. A freely available public database, intended as a resource for researchers studying the immune response to SARS-CoV-2, is where the repertoires were released. Samples were obtained from the ongoing ImmuneRACE study (first 160 participants) and from roughly 1,300 subjects provided by 6 global collaborators. Nearly every sample came with metadata listing a de-identified subject ID, COVID-19 status, age in years and sex. Where HLA class I and class II types were available, the types were taken from metadata supplied by the sample provider, not from assay-based typing.

The immunoSEQ Assay, a bias-controlled multiplex PCR, was used to amplify TCRbeta CDR3 regions from genomic DNA. As for how the authors treated the data: Nucleated cell counts per sample were estimated from amplification of reference gene primers within the assay. To quantify the absolute abundance of each unique TCRbeta CDR3 rearrangement, sequence reads were collapsed and filtered. Productive Simpson clonality was computed per sample as the square root of Simpson's diversity index over productive rearrangements. The table was pulled from immuneACCESS by TCRdb, which kept in-frame rearrangements only. Such tables lose some clones; where checked, under half of the loss comes from unresolved V genes, and the rest has no known cause. For V, J and clone size, that table is used; D and trimming come from the DNA. Across this sample there are about 240,000 clones, with about 86% seen only once. The leading ten clones occupy around 6.5% of the sample.

General findings and caveats noted by the study authors: How much clinical and demographic metadata was included differed by source and by participant, and the metadata was provided uncurated.

Whole blood was collected in K2EDTA tubes by collaborating institutions according to the institutions' own protocols. For TCRbeta analysis, collaborators shipped samples in one of three forms: frozen whole blood, isolated PBMCs, or DNA extracted from either of those sample types. Based on the germline V gene, the CDR1 and CDR2 sequences are MDHEN and SYDVKM. The CDR3 runs 12 residues from the cysteine to the phenylalanine. The entry retains the CDR3 DNA only, 36 bases that are in frame from base 1. Trimming takes 4 bases from V and 10 bases from J, and the germline ends sit 11 bases apart. The TCR comes from a man aged 55-75 years with acute or convalescent COVID-19. The sample taken for sequencing was peripheral blood. The chain uses TRBV28 and TRBJ2-1, and the D gene may be TRBD1, 8 bases matching. The DNA sequence follows: TGTGCCAGCAGTTCACAGGGGGGGGAGCAGTTCTTC. Translated, it reads CASSSQGGEQFF.